The 24 T cell receptor beta chains given below trace back to one sample, sequenced in a study of PD-1 and CTLA-4 blockade in melanoma. Profiled with immunoSEQ multiplex PCR; TCRdb holds only in-frame clones, not every one. The data show around 31,000 clones, roughly 90% seen once. The sample in question was CD8+ T cells from peripheral blood, obtained from a patient given anti-PD-1 treatment. The receptors originated from a human donor with melanoma.

The table lists this clone with a count of one. The chain's CDR3 is CAFGTSGTYEQYF. The CDR3 DNA reads TGTGCCTTTGGGACTAGCGGAACCTACGAGCAGTACTTC. V is TRBV30 and J is TRBJ2-7; 11 bases line up with TRBD2. This CDR3 region has 13 residues. The V and J ends lost 7 bases and 2 bases, in that order; junction bases with no gene match: 4. Per the germline V gene, CDR1 is GTSNPN and CDR2 is SVGIG (reference sequence).

The gene calls are TRBV29-1 and TRBJ1-1, with D unclear. The CDR3 is made up of 12 amino acids. Deletions cut 7 bases from V and 0 bases from J, with 9 bases between. Germline V gene data show CDR1 as SQVTM and CDR2 as ANQGSEA. The CDR3 region has the DNA TGCAGCGGGTGGCCCATGAACACTGAAGCTTTCTTT. It specifies CSGWPMNTEAFF.

This clone showed up just once. The V and J genes are TRBV15 and TRBJ2-5; 8 bases agree with TRBD1. This CDR3 is 14 amino acids long. With 5 bases clipped from V and 2 bases from J, the junction kept 4 bases outside the gene matches. Germline V gene data show CDR1 as LNHNV and CDR2 as YYDKDF (reference sequence). The CDR3 protein is CATSGRTGQETQYF. The CDR3 bases are TGTGCCACCAGCGGGCGGACAGGGCAAGAGACCCAGTACTTC. Filled out from reference TRBV15 and TRBJ2-5, the complete variable domain reads DAMVIQNPRYQVTQFGKPVTLSCSQTLNHNVMYWYQQKSSQAPKLLFHYYDKDFNNEADTPDNFQSRRPNTSFCFLDIRSPGLGDTAMYLCATSGRTGQETQYFGPGTRLLVL.

Points on this clone: Compared with germline, one end of the junction differs, possibly owing to a read error. The chain combines TRBV18 with TRBJ2-5, with D maybe TRBD2 (5 bases). Germline loops: CDR1 KGHSH, CDR2 LQKENI. CDR3 length equals 13 residues. CDR3 coding DNA: TGTGCCAGCTCCCCACCGGGGCAAGAGACCCAGTACTTC. This encodes CASSPPGQETQYF.

This chain joins TRBV11-1 and TRBJ2-1; D is possibly TRBD1 or TRBD2 (7 bases each). CDR1 and CDR2 (germline): SGHAT, FQDESV (reference sequence). V lost 10 bases and J lost 5, with 18 bases in between. This CDR3 spans 14 amino acids. Here the CDR3 reads CATREGTDNNEQFF. In DNA form, the CDR3 reads TGTGCCACCAGGGAGGGGACAGACAACAATGAGCAGTTCTTC. Based on the CDR3 plus reference TRBV11-1 and TRBJ2-1, the full variable domain is EAEVAQSPRYKITEKSQAVAFWCDPISGHATLYWYRQILGQGPELLVQFQDESVVDDSQLPKDRFSAERLKGVDSTLKIQPAELGDSAMYLCATREGTDNNEQFFGPGTRLTVL.

The rearrangement links TRBV7-6 to TRBJ1-1; D unresolved. There are 13 residues in the CDR3. The germline V and J ends were trimmed by 4 bases and 1 base, with 7 bases remaining between them. Germline assignment: CDR1 SGHVS and CDR2 FNYEAQ. DNA of the CDR3: TGTGCCAGCAGCTGGGTTGAGAACACTGAAGCTTTCTTT. Its protein is CASSWVENTEAFF.

The rearrangement joins TRBV9 to TRBJ2-7; 7 bases are shared with TRBD1. Germline values: CDR1 SGDLS, CDR2 YYNGEE. The J segment lost 5 bases and the V segment lost 4 bases, leaving 12 bases of the junction unmatched. This CDR3 is 15 amino acids long. CDR3 amino acids: CASSSIDRDDNEQYF. CDR3 sequence (DNA): TGTGCCAGCAGCTCAATAGACAGGGACGACAACGAGCAGTACTTC.

The chain links TRBV7-8 to TRBJ2-7, with 9 bases lining up with TRBD1. Trimming took 4 bases from V and 4 from J; bases not matched to a gene: 5. The CDR3 length is 14 residues. Germline V gene sequence: CDR1 SGHVS, CDR2 FQNEAQ. CDR3 nucleotide sequence: TGTGCCAGCAGCTCCCCGGGACAGGGTTACGAGCAGTACTTC. Translation: CASSSPGQGYEQYF.

The chain couples TRBV2 to TRBJ2-3, with no clear D. V lost 3 bases, J lost 6 bases, and 19 bases lay in between. The CDR3 is made up of 16 amino acids. Germline values: CDR1 SNHLY, CDR2 FYNNEI. The CDR3 loop is CASSDVWFPVQDTQYF. CDR3 in DNA: TGTGCCAGCAGTGATGTATGGTTTCCCGTCCAGGATACGCAGTATTTT.

The CDR3 sequence is CASSLYRDEQYF. CDR3 sequence (DNA): TGTGCCAGCAGTTTATACAGGGACGAGCAGTACTTC. The chain uses TRBV28 and TRBJ2-7, with D tentatively TRBD1 (6 bases). Trimming pared 1 base from V and 5 bases from J, leaving 6 bases between. CDR3 length: 12 amino acids. The V gene's germline CDR1 is MDHEN and CDR2 SYDVKM. Combining the CDR3 with reference TRBV28 and TRBJ2-7 gives the whole variable domain DVKVTQSSRYLVKRTGEKVFLECVQDMDHENMFWYRQDPGLGLRLIYFSYDVKMKEKGDIPEGYSVSREKKERFSLILESASTNQTSMYLCASSLYRDEQYFGPGTRLTVT.

Here the CDR3 DNA reads TGTGCCACCAGCAGAGATATGGCGGGGCAGTACTTC. Amino acid sequence: CATSRDMAGQYF. This chain joins TRBV15 and TRBJ2-7, with D possibly matching TRBD2 (5 bases). The CDR3 is 12 residues long. Trimming took 0 bases from V and 9 from J, leaving 9 bases between them. Germline CDR1 reads LNHNV; CDR2 reads YYDKDF (reference sequence).

The J gene is TRBJ2-5, the V gene TRBV5-4; D is ambiguous. From germline, CDR1 is SGHNT and CDR2 YYREEE (reference sequence). With 0 bases removed from V and 5 bases from J, the gap between germline ends came to 14 bases. The CDR3 loop spans 15 amino acids. The CDR3 reads CASSLVTPEGETQYF. CDR3 nucleotides: TGTGCCAGCAGCTTGGTGACACCCGAAGGGGAGACCCAGTACTTC.

The chain is built from TRBV9 and TRBJ2-7; D is undetermined. The CDR3 contains 14 residues. V lost 2 bases to trimming and J lost 5 bases, with 14 bases between them. CDR1 is SGDLS, CDR2 YYNGEE, per germline. The CDR3 nucleotides read TGTGCCAGCAGCGTCAGCTGGGGTCAGGACGAGCAGTACTTC. This translates into CASSVSWGQDEQYF.

The chain carries TRBV2 and TRBJ2-2; D is unclear. This CDR3 has 11 amino acids. V lost 6 bases to trimming and J lost 2 bases, with 1 base between them. Germline V gene sequence: CDR1 SNHLY, CDR2 FYNNEI. CDR3 in amino acids: CASSNTGELFF. In DNA, the CDR3 is TGTGCCAGCAGCAACACCGGGGAGCTGTTTTTT.

The rearrangement uses TRBV7-9 and TRBJ2-2; the D gene is possibly TRBD2 (5 bases). The CDR3 covers 18 residues. Germline V gene lookup returns CDR1 SEHNR and CDR2 FQNEAQ (reference sequence). The V end was cut by 5 bases, the J end by 0 bases, with 19 bases between. The CDR3 coding sequence is TGTGCCAGCAGCCCTAGAATATCGGGGAACGCGAACACCGGGGAGCTGTTTTTT. This codes for CASSPRISGNANTGELFF.

This chain uses TRBV6-2 or TRBV6-3 with TRBJ1-5; the match to TRBD1 covers 7 bases. In germline, CDR1 is MNHEY, CDR2 SVGEGT. The CDR3 consists of 17 residues. V gave up 6 bases and J gave up 2 bases; unmatched junction bases: 13. CDR3 loop: CASSSLGQAYGNQPQHF. For the CDR3, the DNA is TGTGCCAGCAGCTCCTTAGGACAGGCATATGGCAATCAGCCCCAGCATTTT.

The chain combines TRBV30 with TRBJ1-1; TRBD1 is a possible D gene (5 bases). The CDR3 totals 13 residues. Per germline, CDR1 GTSNPN and CDR2 SVGIG (reference sequence). The V end was cut by 3 bases, the J end by 1 base, with 9 bases between. The CDR3: CAWSSQGNTEAFF. For the CDR3, the DNA is TGTGCCTGGAGCTCCCAGGGGAACACTGAAGCTTTCTTT.

V gene TRBV6-1 combines with J gene TRBJ2-1; D uncertain. CDR3 size: 13 residues. CDR1 and CDR2 (germline): MNHNS, SASEGT. V gave up 2 bases and J gave up 8 bases, with 10 bases separating them. The CDR3 protein is CASSEMTWDEQFF. The DNA for the CDR3 is TGTGCCAGCAGTGAAATGACATGGGATGAGCAGTTCTTC.

This clone was counted between two and nine times. The chain employs TRBV15 and TRBJ2-7, with D possibly matching TRBD1 (6 bases). The CDR3 has 14 residues. Trimming removed 4 bases from V and 0 bases from J, with 10 bases in between. Germline V gene sequence: CDR1 LNHNV, CDR2 YYDKDF (reference sequence). CDR3 loop: CATSNTGSSYEQYF. The DNA for the CDR3 is TGTGCCACCAGCAATACAGGGAGCTCCTACGAGCAGTACTTC.

The rearrangement links TRBV5-8 to TRBJ2-1, with unresolved D. Germline CDR1 SGHTS, CDR2 YDEGEE. The CDR3 loop spans 15 amino acids. V was clipped by 1 base and J by 0 bases, with 8 bases between them. The CDR3, as DNA: TGTGCCAGCAGCTTGTTCTCAAGCTCCTACAATGAGCAGTTCTTC. The encoded protein is CASSLFSSSYNEQFF.

Here the CDR3 DNA reads TGTGCCAGCAGCTTGGGACAGGGACCCAATGAGCAGTTCTTC. Amino acid sequence: CASSLGQGPNEQFF. The chain joins TRBV7-6 to TRBJ2-1; 9 bases fit TRBD1. V trimming: 3 bases; J trimming: 6 bases; junction bases outside the gene matches: 3. The CDR3 length is 14 residues. Germline loops: CDR1 SGHVS, CDR2 FNYEAQ.

The chain recombines TRBV27 with TRBJ1-2; D is possibly TRBD1 (6 bases). The V gene's germline CDR1 is MNHEY and CDR2 SMNVEV (reference sequence). The CDR3 loop spans 13 amino acids. The ends were cut back, 0 bases at V and 8 bases at J, with 10 bases in the middle. CDR3 DNA sequence: TGTGCCAGCAGTTTATCGGAAGGGGGGGGCTACACCTTC. Encoded protein: CASSLSEGGGYTF.

V usage is TRBV15 and J usage is TRBJ2-1; D remains unclear. The CDR3 extends over 15 amino acids. CDR1 and CDR2 (germline): LNHNV, YYDKDF (reference sequence). The V gene lost 0 bases and the J gene lost 8 bases, with 14 bases spanning the gap. The CDR3: CATSRDPQETDEQFF. The CDR3 DNA is TGTGCCACCAGCAGAGATCCCCAGGAGACGGATGAGCAGTTCTTC.

The J gene is TRBJ1-4, the V gene TRBV27; 8 nucleotides match TRBD1. CDR1 and CDR2 (germline): MNHEY, SMNVEV (reference sequence). After removal of 6 bases from V and 6 bases from J, the junction contained 6 bases not matched to a gene. The CDR3 covers 14 residues. DNA for the CDR3: TGTGCCAGCAGGTGGACAGGGAGGGATGAAAAACTGTTTTTT. Encoded protein: CASRWTGRDEKLFF.